A single sample gave rise to the 16 T cell receptor beta chains below, sequenced in a study of cytomegalovirus exposure and HLA in healthy donors (dated by TCRdb to about 2017). The library was made by the immunoSEQ multiplex PCR assay. A mixture of 60 forward primers for TCR Vbeta segments and 13 reverse primers for TCR Jbeta segments was used in the multiplex PCR. Sourced from immuneACCESS, this table was stored by TCRdb with only in-frame sequences that have V and J called. A share of the clones is absent; for the studies checked, an unresolved V gene accounts for under half, and the remainder has no known explanation. Recorded for this sample are 100,000 or so clones; roughly 12% of them occurred a single time. The top ten clones comprise roughly a sixth of the sample. The specimen sequenced was PBMCs. The receptors stem from a man in his forties in good health and CMV-seropositive.

This clone was found a few times. The gene calls are TRBV7-9 and TRBJ1-1; 7 bases line up with TRBD1. Germline V gives CDR1 SEHNR, CDR2 FQNEAQ (reference sequence). This CDR3 region has 13 residues. V trimming: 4 bases; J trimming: 4 bases; junction bases outside the gene matches: 3. In DNA, the CDR3 is TGTGCCAGCAGCTATTCAGGGGGCACTGAAGCTTTCTTT. The encoded protein is CASSYSGGTEAFF.

The V call is TRBV29-1, the J call TRBJ2-1; perhaps TRBD2 as D (6 bases). The CDR3 is 14 amino acids. Germline V CDR1 and CDR2: SQVTM, ANQGSEA. V lost 4 bases, J lost 0 bases, and 10 bases lay in between. The DNA of the CDR3 is TGCAGCGTTGTAAGGAGGGGCTCCTACAATGAGCAGTTCTTC. Translated: CSVVRRGSYNEQFF.

This clone has a handful of counts. The chain recombines TRBV7-8 with TRBJ2-3, with D possibly TRBD1 on 5 matching bases. This CDR3 is 14 amino acids long. V was clipped by 3 bases and J by 4 bases, with 11 bases between them. Germline V CDR1 and CDR2: SGHVS, FQNEAQ. This CDR3 is CASSFYPGSDTQYF. The CDR3 coding sequence is TGTGCCAGCAGCTTTTACCCAGGGTCAGATACGCAGTATTTT.

This rearrangement joins TRBV5-1 to TRBJ1-2; D perhaps matches TRBD1 (5 bases). The V gene's germline CDR1 is SGHRS and CDR2 YFSETQ. Deletions cut 0 bases from V and 8 bases from J, with 14 bases between. This CDR3 has 14 residues. Here the CDR3 DNA reads TGCGCCAGCAGCTTGGCGGGTCAGGGAGGGGGCTACACCTTC. It translates to CASSLAGQGGGYTF.

The chain uses TRBV5-1 and TRBJ1-1; 7 bases are shared with TRBD1. Looked up from germline, CDR1 is SGHRS and CDR2 is YFSETQ. The CDR3 contains 14 residues. Trimming cost V 5 bases and J 4 bases; bases outside gene matches: 8. The CDR3 reads CASRPTGSSTEAFF. The CDR3 bases are TGCGCCAGCAGACCGACAGGGAGTAGCACTGAAGCTTTCTTT.

This clone was picked up a small number of times. V gene TRBV6-6 combines with J gene TRBJ2-1, with TRBD2 matching 13 bases. The trim removed 0 bases at V and 9 bases at J, leaving 5 bases unmatched. The CDR3 spans 16 residues. Germline V lookup: CDR1 MNHNY, CDR2 SVGAGI (reference sequence). The CDR3 protein is CASSYSGTSGNIEQFF. The CDR3 DNA reads TGTGCCAGCAGTTACTCCGGGACTAGCGGGAATATTGAGCAGTTCTTC.

This clone was counted many times. V is TRBV6-5 and J is TRBJ1-3, with D maybe TRBD1 (5 bases). Germline values: CDR1 MNHEY, CDR2 SVGAGI. V was clipped by 5 bases and J by 1 base, with 9 bases between them. This CDR3 region has 14 residues. CDR3 sequence (DNA): TGTGCCAGCAGTGACAGATGGTCTGGAAACACCATATATTTT. It translates to CASSDRWSGNTIYF.

This clone was observed a handful of times. The rearrangement joins TRBV5-1 to TRBJ1-1; 8 bases are a match to TRBD1. CDR1 is SGHRS, CDR2 YFSETQ, per germline. After removal of 1 base from V and 3 bases from J, the junction contained 5 bases not matched to a gene. The CDR3 spans 15 residues. In DNA form, the CDR3 reads TGCGCCAGCAGCTTGCAACGGACAGGGCACACTGAAGCTTTCTTT. This gives the protein CASSLQRTGHTEAFF. The full variable domain, in which reference TRBV5-1 and TRBJ1-1 provide the parts outside the CDR3, is KAGVTQTPRYLIKTRGQQVTLSCSPISGHRSVSWYQQTPGQGLQFLFEYFSETQRNKGNFPGRFSGRQFSNSRSEMNVSTLELGDSALYLCASSLQRTGHTEAFFGQGTRLTVV.

This clone was counted only a few times. This chain joins TRBV7-2 and TRBJ1-4; TRBD1 is a possible D gene (5 bases). The CDR3 loop spans 16 amino acids. Germline loops: CDR1 SGHTA, CDR2 FQGNSA. The V gene lost 3 bases and the J gene lost 0 bases, with 11 bases spanning the gap. CDR3 amino acids: CASSFGRVTTNEKLFF. For the CDR3, the DNA is TGTGCCAGCAGCTTCGGCAGGGTGACAACTAATGAAAAACTGTTTTTT.

This clone was seen at least ten times. V and J are TRBV29-1 and TRBJ1-4; the match to TRBD1 covers 9 bases. The CDR3 has 16 residues. Trimming removed 7 bases from V and 1 base from J; junction bases left unmatched: 10. Germline V gene data show CDR1 as SQVTM and CDR2 as ANQGSEA. CDR3 in amino acids: CSAKTGGVRTNEKLFF. For the CDR3, the DNA is TGCAGCGCTAAGACAGGGGGAGTCCGAACTAATGAAAAACTGTTTTTT.

A few counts support this clone. This rearrangement joins TRBV5-4 to TRBJ2-2, with D maybe TRBD1 (6 bases). CDR3 length: 14 residues. Trimming took off 2 bases at V and 3 bases at J, with 8 bases between the two ends. Germline V gene data show CDR1 as SGHNT and CDR2 as YYREEE (reference sequence). CDR3 region: CASSLGQYTGELFF. In DNA, the CDR3 is TGTGCCAGCAGCTTAGGACAGTACACCGGGGAGCTGTTTTTT.

The chain recombines TRBV5-6 with TRBJ2-4; no definite D call. CDR1 and CDR2 from the germline V gene are SGHDT and YYEEEE. Trimming pared 1 base from V and 4 bases from J, leaving 9 bases between. The CDR3 sequence is 14 residues long. The CDR3 reads CASSLSSSKNIQYF. CDR3 in DNA: TGTGCCAGCAGCTTGTCTAGTTCGAAAAACATTCAGTACTTC.

This clone was seen only a few times. This chain connects TRBV11-2 to TRBJ1-2, with TRBD1 identical over 9 bases. The germline V gene encodes CDR1 SGHAT and CDR2 FQNNGV. The CDR3 totals 15 residues. The V and J ends lost 1 base and 7 bases, in that order; junction bases with no gene match: 7. The CDR3 spells CASSLAGTGYGGYTF. Here the CDR3 DNA reads TGTGCCAGCAGCTTAGCCGGGACAGGGTACGGTGGCTACACCTTC.

The chain couples TRBV5-1 to TRBJ2-1, with D perhaps matching TRBD2 (5 bases). The CDR3 length is 13 residues. V was trimmed by 2 bases and J by 10 bases, leaving 13 bases between them. Germline values: CDR1 SGHRS, CDR2 YFSETQ. CDR3 region: CASSLGWGAEQFF. CDR3 nucleotides: TGCGCCAGCAGCTTAGGATGGGGAGCGGAGCAGTTCTTC.

A remark on this clone: Since the CDR3 does not end with the conserved phenylalanine or tryptophan, this likely comes from a read error. J is TRBJ1-2 and V is TRBV5-8; 8 nucleotides match TRBD1. The CDR3 extends over 12 amino acids. CDR1 is SGHTS and CDR2 is YDEGEE in the germline V gene. V dropped 6 bases and J dropped 8; count of bases not matched to a gene: 6. The CDR3 bases are TGTGCCAGCAAGACAGGGGTGCAGGGCTACACCCTC. This translates into CASKTGVQGYTL.

This clone was detected once. The chain links TRBV6-5 to TRBJ1-5, with TRBD1 as a possible D gene (5 bases). This CDR3 is 14 amino acids long. The germline CDR1 and CDR2 sequences are MNHEY and SVGAGI. V was cut by 6 bases and J by 2 bases, with 11 bases left in between. CDR3 nucleotides: TGTGCCAGCAGCCAGACAGAAGGCAATCAGCCCCAGCATTTT. The encoded protein is CASSQTEGNQPQHF.